Listed here is a single T cell receptor beta chain. Sequenced by immunoSEQ multiplex PCR; TCRdb stores in-frame clones only, minus some. The sample includes tens of thousands of clones, approximately 94% of them seen just once. This sample was included in a study of technical replicates of blood from a handful of donors. CDR3 length: 12 amino acids. The V gene lost 3 bases and the J gene lost 6 bases, with 9 bases spanning the gap. Germline V lookup: CDR1 PRHDT, CDR2 FYEKMQ (reference sequence). The specimen sequenced was T cells isolated from PBMCs. The sequence was obtained from a human donor in good health. The V gene is TRBV13, the J gene TRBJ2-7, with TRBD2 as a possible D gene (6 bases). The DNA of the CDR3 is TGTGCCAGCAGCTTCCGGGAGAGCGAGCAGTACTTC. Its protein product is CASSFRESEQYF.